Listed below are T cell receptor beta chains from one sample, sequenced in a study of blood T cell repertoires in COVID-19. Here immunoSEQ multiplex PCR was the method, and the copy in TCRdb shows in-frame clones only, minus some. This table holds 300,000 to 400,000 clones, roughly 90% found once. The sample taken for sequencing was PBMCs or T cells enriched from blood (not recorded which). The receptor source for this set is a woman aged 25 to 39 who had recovered from COVID-19. CDR3s include the opening cysteine and the closing phenylalanine or tryptophan. The D gene is left open where the match is weak. The size entry is marked missing in some rows and otherwise reads once, few, many or a size class.

v_call: TRBV19; j_call: TRBJ1-6; d_call: .; clone_size: .; cdr3_nt: TGTGCCAGTACCTGGGGGGGCACCTATAATTCACCCCTCCACTTT; cdr3_aa: CASTWGGTYNSPLHF
v_call: TRBV5-6; j_call: TRBJ2-5; d_call: .; clone_size: .; cdr3_nt: TGTGCCAGCAGCCCCCACGCGGTCCAAGAGACCCAGTACTTC; cdr3_aa: CASSPHAVQETQYF
v_call: TRBV7-2; j_call: TRBJ2-3; d_call: TRBD2; clone_size: .; cdr3_nt: TGTGCCAGCAGCTTAGGGCTAGCGGGGGGGTCTTGGGATACGCAGTATTTT; cdr3_aa: CASSLGLAGGSWDTQYF
v_call: TRBV9; j_call: TRBJ1-3; d_call: .; clone_size: .; cdr3_nt: TGTGCCAGCAGCGTAGGGGGGGTTTCGGGAAACACCATATATTTT; cdr3_aa: CASSVGGVSGNTIYF
v_call: TRBV4-3; j_call: TRBJ1-6; d_call: TRBD1; clone_size: .; cdr3_nt: TGCGCCAGCAGCCTCTCCGGACAGGTTAATTCACCCCTCCACTTT; cdr3_aa: CASSLSGQVNSPLHF
v_call: TRBV12-3/TRBV12-4; j_call: TRBJ2-7; d_call: .; clone_size: .; cdr3_nt: TGTGCCAGCAGAAAACAATCCTACGAGCAGTACTTC; cdr3_aa: CASRKQSYEQYF
v_call: TRBV30; j_call: TRBJ1-3; d_call: .; clone_size: .; cdr3_nt: TGTGCCTGGAGTGTACGGGCAGGGTTGAAAGGAAACACCATATATTTT; cdr3_aa: CAWSVRAGLKGNTIYF
v_call: TRBV9; j_call: TRBJ1-1; d_call: .; clone_size: .; cdr3_nt: TGTGCCAGCAGCTCACCGGGAGGGAACACTGAAGCTTTCTTT; cdr3_aa: CASSSPGGNTEAFF
v_call: TRBV5-1; j_call: TRBJ2-2; d_call: TRBD2; clone_size: .; cdr3_nt: TGCGCCAGCAGCCCCACTAGCGGGGGGGCTGGCGGGGAGCTGTTTTTT; cdr3_aa: CASSPTSGGAGGELFF
v_call: TRBV28; j_call: TRBJ1-5; d_call: .; clone_size: once; cdr3_nt: TGTGCCAGCAGTTTGTGGGCAGGGGATCAGCCCCAGCATTTT; cdr3_aa: CASSLWAGDQPQHF
v_call: TRBV2; j_call: TRBJ2-3; d_call: TRBD2; clone_size: .; cdr3_nt: TGTGCCAGCAGCGCGGGGGGTGCAGATACGCAGTATTTT; cdr3_aa: CASSAGGADTQYF
v_call: TRBV7-9; j_call: TRBJ1-4; d_call: TRBD1; clone_size: .; cdr3_nt: TGTGCCAGCAGCTTAGCCGGACAGGGAAGCGGGAAACTGTTTTTT; cdr3_aa: CASSLAGQGSGKLFF
v_call: TRBV2; j_call: TRBJ2-2; d_call: .; clone_size: .; cdr3_nt: TGTGCCAGCAGTGGGCAAGGGGCCACCGGGGAGCTGTTTTTT; cdr3_aa: CASSGQGATGELFF
v_call: TRBV3-1/TRBV3-2; j_call: TRBJ2-2; d_call: TRBD1; clone_size: .; cdr3_nt: TGTGCCAGCAGCCAAGGACAGGGGACCGGGGAGCTGTTTTTT; cdr3_aa: CASSQGQGTGELFF
v_call: TRBV7-9; j_call: TRBJ2-7; d_call: TRBD1; clone_size: .; cdr3_nt: TGTGCCAGCAGCCAGGACAGGGTAGGCGAGCAGTACTTC; cdr3_aa: CASSQDRVGEQYF
v_call: TRBV28; j_call: TRBJ1-1; d_call: .; clone_size: few; cdr3_nt: TGTGCCAGCAGGGCTCCCACTGAAGCTTTCTTT; cdr3_aa: CASRAPTEAFF
v_call: TRBV19; j_call: TRBJ1-5; d_call: .; clone_size: .; cdr3_nt: TGTGCCAGTAGTATAGTTGGGGGCGGCAGCAATCAGCCCCAGCATTTT; cdr3_aa: CASSIVGGGSNQPQHF
v_call: TRBV27; j_call: TRBJ2-4; d_call: .; clone_size: .; cdr3_nt: TGTGCCAGCAGGCCTAATTCCTTTGCCAAAAACATTCAGTACTTC; cdr3_aa: CASRPNSFAKNIQYF
v_call: TRBV9; j_call: TRBJ1-2; d_call: TRBD1; clone_size: .; cdr3_nt: TGTGCCAGCAGCGTAGAGAGGACAGGGGCTGATGGCTACACCTTC; cdr3_aa: CASSVERTGADGYTF
v_call: TRBV9; j_call: TRBJ1-4; d_call: .; clone_size: .; cdr3_nt: TGTGCCAGCAGCGCACGAGTTGATATTAATGAAAAACTGTTTTTT; cdr3_aa: CASSARVDINEKLFF
v_call: TRBV5-4; j_call: TRBJ1-1; d_call: .; clone_size: .; cdr3_nt: TGTGCCATCCCCACGGGTTCAACTGAAGCTTTCTTT; cdr3_aa: CAIPTGSTEAFF
v_call: TRBV28; j_call: TRBJ1-1; d_call: TRBD1; clone_size: .; cdr3_nt: TGTGCCAGCAGTCCGACAGGGGTGAACACTGAAGCTTTCTTT; cdr3_aa: CASSPTGVNTEAFF
v_call: TRBV11-1; j_call: TRBJ2-7; d_call: .; clone_size: .; cdr3_nt: TGTGCCAGCAGCCTTGGACAGAAATACGAGCAGTACTTC; cdr3_aa: CASSLGQKYEQYF
v_call: TRBV5-5; j_call: TRBJ2-5; d_call: TRBD1; clone_size: .; cdr3_nt: TGTGCCAGCAGCCGAGGGGACAGGGGGCTTAAGACCCAGTACTTC; cdr3_aa: CASSRGDRGLKTQYF
v_call: TRBV25-1; j_call: TRBJ1-4; d_call: .; clone_size: few; cdr3_nt: TGTGCCAGCAGTGAATTTACAGAGAATGAAAAACTGTTTTTT; cdr3_aa: CASSEFTENEKLFF
v_call: TRBV13; j_call: TRBJ1-2; d_call: .; clone_size: .; cdr3_nt: TGTGCCAGCAGCGCCTCAAGCGCGGGTGGCTACACCTTC; cdr3_aa: CASSASSAGGYTF
v_call: TRBV9; j_call: TRBJ1-1; d_call: .; clone_size: .; cdr3_nt: TGTGCCAGCAGCGTAGCTGTGAACACTGAAGCTTTCTTT; cdr3_aa: CASSVAVNTEAFF
v_call: TRBV18; j_call: TRBJ1-4; d_call: .; clone_size: .; cdr3_nt: TGTGCCAGCTCCGCAGGGGCAACTAATGAAAAACTGTTTTTT; cdr3_aa: CASSAGATNEKLFF
v_call: TRBV3-1/TRBV3-2; j_call: TRBJ2-1; d_call: .; clone_size: .; cdr3_nt: TGTGCCAGCAGCGATCTCGCGGGTGAGCAGTTCTTC; cdr3_aa: CASSDLAGEQFF
v_call: TRBV6-5; j_call: TRBJ1-5; d_call: TRBD1; clone_size: .; cdr3_nt: TGTGCCACCTCGAAGACAGGGGGATTAGATCAGCCCCAGCATTTT; cdr3_aa: CATSKTGGLDQPQHF
v_call: TRBV28; j_call: TRBJ1-6; d_call: TRBD1; clone_size: .; cdr3_nt: TGTGCCAGCAGTTTGCCCGCACAGGGGGTAAGTAATTCACCCCTCCACTTT; cdr3_aa: CASSLPAQGVSNSPLHF
v_call: TRBV6-2/TRBV6-3; j_call: TRBJ1-5; d_call: .; clone_size: .; cdr3_nt: TGTGCCAGCAGTTACGCCAGGGATCAGCCCCAGCATTTT; cdr3_aa: CASSYARDQPQHF
v_call: TRBV7-9; j_call: TRBJ1-1; d_call: TRBD1; clone_size: .; cdr3_nt: TGTGCCAGCAGCTTCACAGGGGGGCACACTGAAGCTTTCTTT; cdr3_aa: CASSFTGGHTEAFF
v_call: TRBV5-5; j_call: TRBJ1-2; d_call: TRBD1; clone_size: .; cdr3_nt: TGTGCCAGCAGGTTGACAGGGATGGCTAACTATGGCTACACCTTC; cdr3_aa: CASRLTGMANYGYTF
v_call: TRBV6-5; j_call: TRBJ1-1; d_call: .; clone_size: .; cdr3_nt: TGTGCCAGCAGTTACTCCCCGGGGTTCACTGAAGCTTTCTTT; cdr3_aa: CASSYSPGFTEAFF
v_call: TRBV24-1; j_call: TRBJ2-1; d_call: TRBD1; clone_size: once; cdr3_nt: TGTGCCACCAGCAAAGCGGCAGGGGGCTCCTACAATGAGCAGTTCTTC; cdr3_aa: CATSKAAGGSYNEQFF
v_call: TRBV24-1; j_call: TRBJ2-1; d_call: TRBD2; clone_size: .; cdr3_nt: TGTGCCACCAGTGGCCGCGGGGGGGTATCCTACAATGAGCAGTTCTTC; cdr3_aa: CATSGRGGVSYNEQFF